This entry is about one T cell receptor (beta chain). What it binds is unknown. Libraries were prepared by immunoSEQ multiplex PCR; TCRdb keeps only in-frame clonotypes and omits some of them. The sample shows just under 85,000 clones, about 82% of them seen only once. The record originates from a study of T cell responses to AZD1222 COVID-19 vaccine. Notes on the study in general: Clonal diversity may have been underestimated, and the donors were mostly white British, with more females than males. Dominant CD4 TCR responses targeted spike regions 160-218 and 743-854.

The CDR3 length is 15 residues. Per the germline V gene, CDR1 is SNHLY and CDR2 is FYNNEI. Trimming took 3 bases from V and 2 from J, leaving 14 bases between them. The starting material was peripheral blood, obtained on day 0 of AZD1222 vaccination. This TCR was recovered from an adult in good health. The rearrangement joins TRBV2 to TRBJ2-7; tentatively, D is TRBD1 or TRBD2 (5 bases each). The CDR3 reads CASSDGGTHTYEQYF. CDR3 coding DNA: TGTGCCAGCAGTGACGGTGGGACGCATACCTACGAGCAGTACTTC. The full variable domain, with the rest looked up from reference TRBV2 and TRBJ2-7, is EPEVTQTPSHQVTQMGQEVILRCVPISNHLYFYWYRQILGQKVEFLVSFYNNEISEKSEIFDDQFSVERPDGSNFTLKIRSTKLEDSAMYFCASSDGGTHTYEQYFGPGTRLTVT.